This T cell receptor (beta chain) was found in a study of CD8 T cells in ankylosing spondylitis. Study-wide results and limits: The clones that were linked to disease were reported to be significantly enriched in matched synovial fluid samples from ankylosing spondylitis patients. Several highly homologous variants formed a TCR beta motif that appeared characteristic of ankylosing spondylitis blood.

This clonotype has ten or more counts. What it recognizes is unknown. The CDR3 contains 14 residues. V was shortened by 1 base and J by 0 bases, with 2 bases between the two germline ends. The germline V gene has CDR1 SGHDT and CDR2 YYEEEE. Making the TCR beta libraries involved quantitative 5'-RACE with molecular barcodes. MiXCR, applied by TCRdb to the 5' RACE reads, yields one record per CDR3 protein. The sample comprises roughly 440,000 distinct CDR3 sequences, 15% to 20% of which are singletons, and approximately 0.93% rests with the top ten. The sequence derives from a male donor with ankylosing spondylitis. V and J are TRBV5-6 and TRBJ2-6; D is unclear. Sequenced material: blood, either unsorted or a sorted T cell fraction (not recorded which). The CDR3 nucleotides read TGTGCCAGCAGCTTGTACTCTGGGGCCAACGTCCTGACTTTC. Encoded protein: CASSLYSGANVLTF.